Reported below is one T cell receptor (beta chain). The source of the sample is a study of blood T cell repertoires in COVID-19. The overall study: PBMCs, B-cell-depleted T cells, or T cells were the source of the cDNA or gDNA that made up the material.

The V end lost 0 bases, the J end lost 9 bases, and 12 bases lay between the germline ends. The germline V gene encodes CDR1 SGHVS and CDR2 FNYEAQ. CDR3 length: 15 amino acids. This table comes from immunoSEQ multiplex PCR, and its TCRdb copy is limited to in-frame clones, with some not included. The sample holds about 180,000 clones, 70% to 90% seen once. The V call is TRBV7-6, the J call TRBJ1-6, with unresolved D. This sequence originates from a human donor with active or convalescent COVID-19. The donor label of this sample is uncertain. The sequenced material came from peripheral blood. CDR3 protein: CASSLASGFVSPLHF. The CDR3 DNA is TGTGCCAGCAGCTTAGCGTCCGGGTTTGTTTCACCCCTCCACTTT.